The sequence of this T cell receptor beta chain was determined in a study of shared clonotypes between healthy human individuals. The CDR3 covers 15 residues. Germline loops: CDR1 LNHDA, CDR2 SQIVND (reference sequence). V shed 6 bases and J shed 2 bases, with 16 bases lying between them. Genomic DNA per cell subset filled all wells of several immunoSEQ plates. Generated by immunoSEQ multiplex PCR, the TCRdb table keeps only in-frame clones and is missing some. This sample has about 590,000 clones, with roughly 95% found just once. Naive CD8 cells comprised CD45RO-negative, CCR7-positively selected cells, excluding terminally differentiated effector memory CD45RA+ cells.

The clonotype comes from a woman aged 25 to 39 in good health. This chain uses TRBV19 with TRBJ1-2; D perhaps matches TRBD1 (6 bases). Sequencing input: naive CD8+ T cells sorted from blood. The CDR3 spells CASRGILTGNYGYTF. The CDR3 region has the DNA TGTGCCAGTAGAGGTATCCTCACAGGGAACTATGGCTACACCTTC.